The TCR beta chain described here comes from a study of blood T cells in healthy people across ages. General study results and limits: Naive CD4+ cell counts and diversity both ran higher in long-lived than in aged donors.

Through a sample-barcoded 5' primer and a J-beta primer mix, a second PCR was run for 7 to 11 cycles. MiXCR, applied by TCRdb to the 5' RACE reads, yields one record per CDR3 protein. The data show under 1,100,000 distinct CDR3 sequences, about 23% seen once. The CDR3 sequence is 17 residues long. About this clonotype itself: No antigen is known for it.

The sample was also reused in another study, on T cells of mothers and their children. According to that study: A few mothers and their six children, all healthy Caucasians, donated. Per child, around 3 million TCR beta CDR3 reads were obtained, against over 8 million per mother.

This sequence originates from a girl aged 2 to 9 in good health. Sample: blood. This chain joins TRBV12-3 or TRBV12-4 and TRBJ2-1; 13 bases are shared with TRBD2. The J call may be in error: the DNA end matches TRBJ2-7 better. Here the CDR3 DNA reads TGTGCCAGCACCCGGACTAGCGGGAGCCCAAACTCCTACGAGCAGTACTTC. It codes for CASTRTSGSPNSYEQYF.